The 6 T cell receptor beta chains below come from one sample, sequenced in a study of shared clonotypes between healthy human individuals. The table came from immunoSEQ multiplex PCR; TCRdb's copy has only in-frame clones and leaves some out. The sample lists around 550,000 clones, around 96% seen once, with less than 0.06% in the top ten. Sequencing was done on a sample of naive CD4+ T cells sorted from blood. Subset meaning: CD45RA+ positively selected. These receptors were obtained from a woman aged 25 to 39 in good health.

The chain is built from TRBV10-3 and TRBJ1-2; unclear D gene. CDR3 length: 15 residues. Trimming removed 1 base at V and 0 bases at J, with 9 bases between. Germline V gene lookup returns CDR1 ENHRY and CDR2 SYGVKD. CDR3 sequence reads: CAISEFPGTNYGYTF. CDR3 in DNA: TGTGCCATCAGTGAGTTCCCGGGAACTAACTATGGCTACACCTTC.

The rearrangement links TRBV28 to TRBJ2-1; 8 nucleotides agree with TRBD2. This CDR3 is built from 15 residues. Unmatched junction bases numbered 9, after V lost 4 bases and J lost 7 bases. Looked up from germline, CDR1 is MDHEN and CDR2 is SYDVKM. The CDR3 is CASSSPSSGQNEQFF. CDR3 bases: TGTGCCAGCAGTTCCCCGTCTAGCGGGCAAAATGAGCAGTTCTTC. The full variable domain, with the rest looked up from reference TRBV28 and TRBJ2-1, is DVKVTQSSRYLVKRTGEKVFLECVQDMDHENMFWYRQDPGLGLRLIYFSYDVKMKEKGDIPEGYSVSREKKERFSLILESASTNQTSMYLCASSSPSSGQNEQFFGPGTRLTVL.

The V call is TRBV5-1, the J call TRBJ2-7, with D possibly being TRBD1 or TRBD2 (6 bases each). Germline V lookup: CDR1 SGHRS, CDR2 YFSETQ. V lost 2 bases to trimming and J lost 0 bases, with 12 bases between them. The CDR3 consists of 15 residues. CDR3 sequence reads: CASSFGGVSSYEQYF. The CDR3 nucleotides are TGCGCCAGCAGCTTCGGGGGCGTTAGCTCCTACGAGCAGTACTTC.

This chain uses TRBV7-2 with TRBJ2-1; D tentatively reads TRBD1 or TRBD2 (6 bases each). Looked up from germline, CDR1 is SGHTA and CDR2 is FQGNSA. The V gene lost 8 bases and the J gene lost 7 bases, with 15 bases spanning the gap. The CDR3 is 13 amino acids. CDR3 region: CASGWGAGNEQFF. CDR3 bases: TGTGCCAGCGGTTGGGGGGCGGGTAATGAGCAGTTCTTC. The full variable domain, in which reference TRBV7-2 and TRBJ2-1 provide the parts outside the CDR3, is GAGVSQSPSNKVTEKGKDVELRCDPISGHTALYWYRQSLGQGLEFLIYFQGNSAPDKSGLPSDRFSAERTGGSVSTLTIQRTQQEDSAVYLCASGWGAGNEQFFGPGTRLTVL.

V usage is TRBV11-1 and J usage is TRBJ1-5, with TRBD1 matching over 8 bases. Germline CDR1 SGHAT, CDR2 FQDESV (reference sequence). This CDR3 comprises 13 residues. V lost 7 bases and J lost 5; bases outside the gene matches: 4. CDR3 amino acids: CASTKTGDQPQHF. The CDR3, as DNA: TGTGCCAGCACCAAGACAGGGGATCAGCCCCAGCATTTT.

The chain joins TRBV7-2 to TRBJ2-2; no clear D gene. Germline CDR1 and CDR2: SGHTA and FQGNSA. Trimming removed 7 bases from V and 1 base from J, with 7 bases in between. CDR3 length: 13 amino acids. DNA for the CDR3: TGTGCCAGCACCCCACGGAACACCGGGGAGCTGTTTTTT. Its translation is CASTPRNTGELFF.